This T cell receptor beta chain was captured in a study of vaccination effects on CD4 cells after COVID-19. The overall study: Two doses of either BNT162b2 or mRNA-1273 were given to each participant.

To note about this clone: Its specificity is unknown.

The length of the CDR3 is 15 residues. Trimming took off 5 bases at V and 4 bases at J, with 17 bases between the two ends. CDR1 is LNHDA and CDR2 is SQIVND in the germline V gene (reference sequence). Measured with immunoSEQ multiplex PCR; TCRdb has only the in-frame clones, and not every one. The sample holds fewer than 40,000 clones, around 67% seen once. ViraFEST expansion of antigen-specific CD4+ T cells with viral peptide pools preceded sequencing. Following 10 days of culture, CD4+ T cells were isolated. According to the study, vaccine recipients showed no prior SARS-CoV-2 infection and negative nucleocapsid antibodies. Half the medium was swapped for IL-2 medium on days 3 and 7. Study-wide results and limits: Early post-infection timepoints were missing from the study, which also had few convalescent patients.

This material consisted of CD4+ T cells from PBMCs cultured with SARS-CoV-2 spike peptides, taken before COVID-19 vaccination. The V call is TRBV19, the J call TRBJ2-5; D may be TRBD2 (6 bases). The TCR was taken from a human donor who received a COVID-19 vaccine. CDR3 protein: CASSPGLPPTETQYF. In DNA, the CDR3 is TGTGCCAGTAGTCCGGGACTCCCCCCAACAGAGACCCAGTACTTC.